This T cell receptor (beta chain) was found in a study of blood T cell repertoires in COVID-19. The V and J ends lost 3 bases and 0 bases respectively, with 9 bases between them. This CDR3 contains 14 residues. The germline V gene has CDR1 DFQATT and CDR2 SNEGSKA (reference sequence). Method: immunoSEQ multiplex PCR; TCRdb's copy keeps in-frame clones and lacks some. The profile shows fewer than 350,000 clones, 86% of them singletons. Participants' own reports of clinical history determined their cohort assignment. The J gene is TRBJ1-3, the V gene TRBV20-1; D is ambiguous. The sequenced sample consisted of PBMCs or T cells enriched from blood (not recorded which). This TCR derives from a woman aged 35 to 49 with acute COVID-19. The chain's CDR3 is CSASPGSSGNTIYF. In nucleotides, the CDR3 is TGCAGTGCTAGTCCAGGCTCCTCTGGAAACACCATATATTTT.